The 26 T cell receptor beta chains below all came from one sample that was sequenced in a study of tumor and adjacent non-tumor tissue in lung cancer. RNA was extracted from bulk tissue without any cell sorting. TCRbeta libraries were built with three rounds of nested PCR, modified from ARM-PCR. Via MiXCR, TCRdb re-called the multiplex PCR reads, giving one row per CDR3 protein. Of 90,000 or so distinct CDR3 sequences in the sample, around 59% were seen once. Sequencing used lung tumor tissue. These receptors all come from a man between 65 and 85 years old with non-small cell lung cancer.

On this clonotype itself: A much larger clone differs from this one at a single base, so this may be a read error. This chain uses TRBV20-1 with TRBJ1-5, with TRBD1 matching 7 bases. CDR3 length: 12 amino acids. Germline V CDR1 and CDR2: DFQATT, SNEGSKA (reference sequence). The CDR3 DNA sequence: TGCAGTGCCCAGACAGGGTCACAGCCCCACCATTTT. It translates to CSAQTGSQPHHF.

This clonotype ranks as medium-sized. The V gene is TRBV11-2, the J gene TRBJ2-2, with D unclear. The CDR3 runs 15 residues. CDR1 and CDR2 (germline): SGHAT, FQNNGV. Trimming left V 2 bases short and J 3 bases short, with 10 bases between. The CDR3 DNA reads TGTGCCAGCAGCTTAAGTTTCGGGTACACCGGGGAGCTGTTTTTT. It yields the protein CASSLSFGYTGELFF.

About this clonotype: The junction shows a germline mismatch at one end, possibly a read error. The chain joins TRBV6-5 to TRBJ2-3; D is uncertain. The CDR3 extends over 12 amino acids. Germline CDR1 reads MNHEY; CDR2 reads SVGAGI. The CDR3 here is CGSRTETDTQYF. The CDR3 DNA follows: TGTGGCAGCAGAACAGAGACCGATACGCAGTATTTT.

This clonotype was observed a few times. This may come from a read error, since a much larger clone is one base off. The chain joins TRBV29-1 to TRBJ2-3, with D maybe TRBD2 (5 bases). The germline gives CDR1 SQVTM, CDR2 ANQGSEA. This CDR3 has 15 residues. Trimming took 4 bases from V and 0 from J, leaving 14 bases between them. CDR3 DNA sequence: TGCAGCGTTGTTGGCCGGGGAGCTAGCACAGATACGCAGTATTTT. Its protein product is CSVVGRGASTDTQYF.

This clonotype has just one count. Being one base from a much bigger clone, this may be a read error. J is TRBJ2-7 and V is TRBV6-1, with D hard to call. CDR1 and CDR2 from the germline V gene are MNHNS and SASEGT. This CDR3 comprises 13 residues. Here the CDR3 DNA reads TGTGCCAGCACTGAAACCCTCGGCTACGAGCAGTGCTTC. Translation: CASTETLGYEQCF.

This clonotype was counted a few times. The genes are TRBV28 and TRBJ2-2; weak D call: TRBD1 (6 bases). The CDR3 extends over 15 amino acids. V was shortened by 2 bases and J by 4 bases, with 11 bases between the two germline ends. CDR1 and CDR2 from the germline V gene are MDHEN and SYDVKM. CDR3 amino acids: CASSLVGARTGELFF. The CDR3, as DNA: TGTGCCAGCAGTTTAGTGGGGGCCCGCACCGGGGAGCTGTTTTTT.

On this clonotype: This sequence may be a read error, since a much larger clone differs from it by one base. This sequence joins TRBV28 and TRBJ2-1, with 8 bases that match TRBD1. The CDR3 has 14 residues. Losses at the gene ends were 11 bases for V and 5 bases for J; bases not matched to a gene: 11. Germline lookup yields CDR1 MDHEN and CDR2 SYDVKM. CDR3 residues: CARTLDRADNEQFF. CDR3 nucleotide sequence: TGTGCCCGCACCTTGGACAGGGCTGACAATGAGCAGTTCTTC. The full variable domain, completed using reference TRBV28 and TRBJ2-1, is DVKVTQSSRYLVKRTGEKVFLECVQDMDHENMFWYRQDPGLGLRLIYFSYDVKMKEKGDIPEGYSVSREKKERFSLILESASTNQTSMYLCARTLDRADNEQFFGPGTRLTVL.

This clonotype was detected only a few times. It may be a read error: a sequence one base away is much more abundant. This chain uses TRBV6-1 with TRBJ2-7, with D maybe TRBD1 (6 bases). V lost 10 bases and J lost 3, with 25 bases in between. Germline lookup yields CDR1 MNHNS and CDR2 SASEGT. The CDR3 loop spans 16 amino acids. The CDR3 is CANSSQGRAGDYEQYF. The CDR3, as DNA: TGTGCCAACAGCTCCCAGGGCAGGGCAGGGGACTACGAGCAGTACTTC.

This clonotype was observed a single time. The chain combines TRBV11-2 with TRBJ2-7; 8 nucleotides match TRBD2. V trimming: 1 base; J trimming: 2 bases; junction bases outside the gene matches: 7. CDR1 is SGHAT and CDR2 is FQNNGV in the germline V gene. CDR3 size: 16 residues. The CDR3 nucleotides are TGTGCCAGCAGCTTAGGGAGTAGCGGGGATGCCTACGAGCAGTACTTC. It translates to CASSLGSSGDAYEQYF.

In regard to this clonotype: A much larger clone lies a single base off, so this may be a read error. The gene calls are TRBV4-1 and TRBJ2-3; 7 positions match TRBD1. The CDR3 is 16 amino acids. V lost 2 bases, J lost 11 bases, and 16 bases stayed unmatched. Germline CDR1 is MGHRA and CDR2 is YSYEKL. CDR3 sequence reads: CASSQTGLKGASGQYF. Here the CDR3 DNA reads TGCGCCAGCAGCCAAACCGGTCTCAAGGGGGCGTCTGGGCAGTATTTT.

In DNA, the CDR3 is TGTGCCAGCAGCTTAGAGGGCCACCATGAAAAACTGTTTTTT. This gives the protein CASSLEGHHEKLFF. The chain recombines TRBV7-9 with TRBJ1-4; D ambiguous. With 1 base removed from V and 6 bases from J, the gap between germline ends came to 9 bases. There are 14 residues in the CDR3. From germline, CDR1 is SEHNR and CDR2 FQNEAQ (reference sequence). The full variable domain, completed using reference TRBV7-9 and TRBJ1-4, is DTGVSQNPRHKITKRGQNVTFRCDPISEHNRLYWYRQTLGQGPEFLTYFQNEAQLEKSRLLSDRFSAERPKGSFSTLEIQRTEQGDSAMYLCASSLEGHHEKLFFGSGTQLSVL.

Comments on this clonotype: The junction departs from germline at one end; a sequencing error may be responsible. V and J are TRBV6-5 and TRBJ2-7; possibly TRBD1 for D (6 bases). Germline V gives CDR1 MNHEY, CDR2 SVGAGI. The CDR3 covers 13 residues. The CDR3 sequence: CASHMDSSYEQYF. The DNA of the CDR3 is TGTGCCAGCCACATGGACAGCTCCTACGAGCAATACTTC.

This sequence joins TRBV10-1 and TRBJ2-6; 9 bases match TRBD1. Germline CDR1 is WNHNN and CDR2 is SYGVQD (reference sequence). V gave up 9 bases and J gave up 6 bases; unmatched junction bases: 12. The CDR3 runs 16 residues. The CDR3 DNA follows: TGCGCCAGTAGCACAGGGGGCCGCGGAAAGGCCAACGTCCTGACTTTC. Translation gives CASSTGGRGKANVLTF.

This chain links TRBV7-9 with TRBJ2-3, with D perhaps matching TRBD1 (6 bases). Germline CDR1 is SEHNR and CDR2 is FQNEAQ (reference sequence). V lost 1 base to trimming and J lost 6 bases, with 8 bases between them. CDR3 size: 13 residues. The CDR3 coding sequence is TGTGCCAGCAGCTTAGGGACAGCTGATACGCAGTATTTT. This encodes CASSLGTADTQYF.

A note on this clonotype: A junction boundary mismatches the germline segment, possibly from a read error. The J gene is TRBJ2-3, the V gene TRBV20-1; a weak D match, TRBD1 (5 bases). This CDR3 contains 11 residues. Germline CDR1 DFQATT, CDR2 SNEGSKA (reference sequence). Here the CDR3 reads CNKGFADTQCF. CDR3 DNA: TGCAACAAGGGGTTCGCAGATACGCAGTGTTTT.

This clonotype occurred many times. The V gene is TRBV4-1, the J gene TRBJ1-2; D ambiguous. This CDR3 has 14 residues. The V and J ends lost 0 bases and 3 bases respectively, with 8 bases between them. Germline CDR1 is MGHRA and CDR2 is YSYEKL. The CDR3, as DNA: TGCGCCAGCAGCCAAGATCTGACCGACTATGGCTACACCTTC. This translates into CASSQDLTDYGYTF.

The table lists this clonotype with a count of one. As the CDR3 is not closed by the conserved phenylalanine or tryptophan, this likely results from a read error. The DNA is omitted, as the CDR3 cannot be located on it reliably, and the CDR3 follows TCRdb's listing. The chain joins TRBV29-1 to TRBJ2-1; the table names TRBD1, a call not compared with the DNA. The CDR3 adds up to 14 amino acids, both ends counted. Germline CDR1 SQVTM, CDR2 ANQGSEA. CDR3 residues: CSVEGRDRAWEQIL.

A word on this clonotype: Germline and junction disagree at one end, which may indicate a read error. The chain combines TRBV11-2 with TRBJ2-2; no clear D gene. The CDR3 consists of 13 residues. Germline V gives CDR1 SGHAT, CDR2 FQNNGV. The CDR3 nucleotides read TGTGCCAGGAGCTTCGGGAACACCGGGGAGCTGTTTTTT. Its protein product is CARSFGNTGELFF.

Of note for this clonotype: No conserved phenylalanine or tryptophan is present at the end of the CDR3, so a read error is the likely explanation. The DNA is omitted, as the CDR3 cannot be located on it reliably, and the CDR3 follows TCRdb's listing. The rearrangement joins TRBV6-5 to TRBJ1-2. CDR1 MNHEY and CDR2 SVGAGI come from the germline V gene. The CDR3 extends over 13 residues, inclusive of both ends. CDR3 protein: CASRLGTNYGYIS.

With respect to this clonotype: A much larger clone lies one base from this, so it may be a read error. In nucleotides, the CDR3 is TGTGTCAGCAGCTTCTCTGCGTTGGGAGATACGCAGTATTTT. Encoded protein: CVSSFSALGDTQYF. The gene calls are TRBV7-9 and TRBJ2-3; D gene uncertain. The CDR3 spans 14 residues. The germline V gene encodes CDR1 SEHNR and CDR2 FQNEAQ (reference sequence). Based on the CDR3 plus reference TRBV7-9 and TRBJ2-3, the full variable domain is DTGVSQNPRHKITKRGQNVTFRCDPISEHNRLYWYRQTLGQGPEFLTYFQNEAQLEKSRLLSDRFSAERPKGSFSTLEIQRTEQGDSAMYLCVSSFSALGDTQYFGPGTRLTVL.

The chain has TRBV6-1 and TRBJ1-1; tentatively, D is TRBD1 (5 bases). The germline CDR1 and CDR2 sequences are MNHNS and SASEGT. The CDR3 length is 14 residues. V was clipped by 6 bases and J by 6 bases, with 17 bases between them. The CDR3 protein is CASRSSGGSAEAFF. The CDR3, as DNA: TGTGCCAGCAGATCGAGTGGGGGTAGCGCTGAAGCTTTCTTT.

Comment on this clonotype: A much larger clone sits a single nucleotide away, making a read error possible. V is TRBV6-1 and J is TRBJ2-7; D may be TRBD2 (6 bases). The ends were cut back, 6 bases at V and 0 bases at J, with 15 bases in the middle. Germline V CDR1 and CDR2: MNHNS, SASEGT. CDR3 length: 15 amino acids. CDR3 sequence: CASRDSGSDSYEQYF. The DNA of the CDR3 is TGTGCCAGCAGGGATAGCGGATCTGACTCCTACGAGCAGTACTTC.

This clonotype has ten or more counts. The rearrangement links TRBV28 to TRBJ2-3, with TRBD2 as a possible D gene (6 bases). CDR3 length: 16 amino acids. The V and J ends lost 4 bases and 0 bases respectively, with 14 bases between them. Looked up from germline, CDR1 is MDHEN and CDR2 is SYDVKM. Here the CDR3 reads CASSSRTIRSTDTQYF. CDR3 sequence (DNA): TGTGCCAGCAGTTCCCGGACTATCCGCAGCACAGATACGCAGTATTTT.

This clonotype showed up just once. Since a much larger clone is just one base distant, this may be a read error. V is TRBV9 and J is TRBJ2-2; D might be TRBD1 (6 bases). Germline CDR1 SGDLS, CDR2 YYNGEE. The CDR3 runs to 18 residues. The CDR3 DNA reads as TGTGCCAACAGCGTATCCCCAGGCCGACAGGCGTACACCGGGGAGCTGTTTTTT. Encoded protein: CANSVSPGRQAYTGELFF. Based on the CDR3 plus reference TRBV9 and TRBJ2-2, the full variable domain is DSGVTQTPKHLITATGQRVTLRCSPRSGDLSVYWYQQSLDQGLQFLIQYYNGEERAKGNILERFSAQQFPDLHSELNLSSLELGDSALYFCANSVSPGRQAYTGELFFGEGSRLTVL.

This chain links TRBV6-1 with TRBJ2-3; D is unresolved. This CDR3 is 15 amino acids long. The germline CDR1 and CDR2 sequences are MNHNS and SASEGT. V shed 0 bases and J shed 0 bases, with 7 bases lying between them. The CDR3 sequence is CASSEASGSTDTQYF. DNA of the CDR3: TGTGCCAGCAGTGAAGCATCTGGGAGCACAGATACGCAGTATTTT.

This clonotype was seen only a few times. It may be a read error: a sequence one base away is much more abundant. The chain carries TRBV12-3 or TRBV12-4 and TRBJ1-2, with a weak D call TRBD1 (5 bases). Between the trimmed V and J ends, which lost 6 bases and 10 bases, there was a span of 15 bases. CDR3 size: 12 residues. CDR3 in amino acids: CASSQRGGDYTF. In nucleotides, the CDR3 is TGTGCCAGCAGCCAGAGGGGAGGTGACTACACCTTC.